This TCR beta chain was documented in a study of blood T cell repertoires in COVID-19 (dated by TCRdb to the early 2020s). Background on the whole study: The collaborator samples originated in the United States, Italy and Spain and spanned the acute and convalescent phases of COVID-19. The material from the prospective study consisted of cDNA or gDNA derived from T cells, B-cell-depleted T cells, or PBMCs. Where available, HLA class I and class II types were taken from metadata supplied by the sample provider and were not determined by assay-based typing. Samples were obtained from the ongoing ImmuneRACE study (first 160 participants) and from roughly 1,300 subjects provided by 6 global collaborators. The sample metadata nearly always contained a de-identified subject ID, COVID-19 status, age in years and sex. The dataset comprised deeply sampled blood TCRbeta repertoires from subjects exposed to, actively infected with, or recovered from COVID-19. The repertoires were released in a freely available public database meant as a resource for research on the immune response to SARS-CoV-2. Findings and caveats that apply to the study as a whole: The amount of clinical and demographic metadata varied by source and participant and was provided uncurated.

The germline V gene yields SGHRS for CDR1 and YFSETQ for CDR2. The germline V and J ends show losses of 2 bases and 10 bases respectively, and no gene match explains 6 bases of the junction. From its cysteine to its phenylalanine, the CDR3 spans 14 amino acids. Left in the record is the CDR3 DNA by itself, 42 bases read in frame from the first base. Each collaborating institution followed its own protocols to collect whole blood in K2EDTA tubes. For TCRbeta analysis, collaborators shipped samples as frozen whole blood, isolated PBMCs, or DNA extracted from either of those sample types. In its sample, this clone was seen once. No antigen is known for it. Base quality data are lacking; no much larger clone is found one base away. TCRbeta CDR3 regions were amplified from genomic DNA using the immunoSEQ Assay, a bias-controlled multiplex PCR. In the source study's methods: The number of nucleated cells in each sample was estimated from the amplification of reference gene primers within the assay. To quantify the absolute abundance of each unique TCRbeta CDR3 rearrangement, sequence reads were collapsed and filtered. For each sample, productive Simpson clonality was calculated as the square root of Simpson's diversity index over productive rearrangements. Sourced from immuneACCESS, this table was stored by TCRdb with only in-frame sequences that have V and J called. A share of the clones is absent; for the studies checked, an unresolved V gene accounts for under half, and the remainder has no known explanation. D and trimming were read from the DNA, whereas the V and J calls and clone size are those reported in that table. This sample gives about 180,000 clones in total; 70% to 90% of them show up just once. About 4% of the sample belongs to the ten largest clones.

The sequencing input was peripheral blood. This sequence was found in a woman aged 30 to 39 with acute or convalescent COVID-19. The rearranged segments are TRBV5-1 and TRBJ2-2; TRBD1 aligns with 9 central bases. CDR3 region: CASSLIQGAVELFF. The DNA is as follows: TGCGCCAGCAGCTTAATACAGGGGGCGGTGGAGCTGTTTTTT.